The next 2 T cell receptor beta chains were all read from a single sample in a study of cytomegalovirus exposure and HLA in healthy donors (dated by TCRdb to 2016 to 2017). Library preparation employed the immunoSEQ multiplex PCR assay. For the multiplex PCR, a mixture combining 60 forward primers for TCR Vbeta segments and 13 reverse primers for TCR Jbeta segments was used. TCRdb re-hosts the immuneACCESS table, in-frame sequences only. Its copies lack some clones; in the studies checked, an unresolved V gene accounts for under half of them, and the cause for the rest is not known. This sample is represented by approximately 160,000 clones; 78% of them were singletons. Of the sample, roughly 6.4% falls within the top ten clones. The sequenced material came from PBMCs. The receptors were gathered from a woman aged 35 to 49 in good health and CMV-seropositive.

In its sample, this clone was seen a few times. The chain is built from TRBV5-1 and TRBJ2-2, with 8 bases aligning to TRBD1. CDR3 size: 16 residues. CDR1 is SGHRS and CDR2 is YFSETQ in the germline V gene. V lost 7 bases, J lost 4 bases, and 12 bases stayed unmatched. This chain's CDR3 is CASRSVVTGGTGELFF. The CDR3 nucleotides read TGCGCCAGCCGTAGTGTCGTTACAGGGGGCACCGGGGAGCTGTTTTTT.

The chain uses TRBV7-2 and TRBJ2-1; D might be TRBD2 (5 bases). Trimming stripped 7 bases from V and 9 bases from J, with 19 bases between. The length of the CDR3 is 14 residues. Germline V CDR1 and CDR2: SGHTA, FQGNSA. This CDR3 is CASILFLGSGEQFF. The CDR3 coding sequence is TGTGCCAGCATCCTCTTTCTAGGGAGCGGTGAGCAGTTCTTC.